These 5 T cell receptor beta chains came from one sample sequenced in a study of control samples from healthy donors and cancer patients. Sequenced by immunoSEQ multiplex PCR; TCRdb stores in-frame clones only, minus some. The sample consists of 45,000 to 55,000 clones, 93% of them appearing once. The sequenced material came from PBMCs. These receptors all stem from a woman aged 45 to 65 with head and neck cancer.

This chain uses TRBV6-6 with TRBJ1-2, with 8 bases fitting TRBD1. Germline values: CDR1 MNHNY, CDR2 SVGAGI (reference sequence). With 9 bases clipped from V and 0 bases from J, the junction kept 9 bases outside the gene matches. The CDR3 covers 15 residues. CDR3: CASGLDRGSNYGYTF. As DNA, the CDR3 is TGTGCCAGTGGTCTCGACAGGGGATCTAACTATGGCTACACCTTC.

The rearrangement joins TRBV5-1 to TRBJ1-3, with D possibly being TRBD1 (5 bases). V lost 4 bases to trimming and J lost 0 bases, with 11 bases between them. The CDR3 is 15 residues long. Germline V gives CDR1 SGHRS, CDR2 YFSETQ. The CDR3 DNA is TGCGCCAGCAGCATGGAAACAGGCTCTGGAAACACCATATATTTT. Protein sequence: CASSMETGSGNTIYF. The full variable domain, its missing parts supplied by reference TRBV5-1 and TRBJ1-3, is KAGVTQTPRYLIKTRGQQVTLSCSPISGHRSVSWYQQTPGQGLQFLFEYFSETQRNKGNFPGRFSGRQFSNSRSEMNVSTLELGDSALYLCASSMETGSGNTIYFGEGSWLTVV.

Details on this clone: Its ends do not fully match the called genes, so a read error is possible. V is TRBV4-3 and J is TRBJ2-7; the D gene is possibly TRBD2 (6 bases). The germline CDR1 and CDR2 sequences are LGHNA and YSLEER. The CDR3 consists of 14 residues. The CDR3 sequence: CATSLLGTPYEQYF. The CDR3 DNA is TGCGCCACCAGCCTACTCGGGACTCCCTACGAGCAGTACTTC.

In DNA form, the CDR3 reads TGTGCCAGAGGAACAGATACGCAGTATTTT. Translation gives CARGTDTQYF. The rearrangement joins TRBV12-1 to TRBJ2-3. TRBV12-1 is shown as a pseudogene. The CDR3 extends over 10 amino acids.

The chain combines TRBV5-6 with TRBJ2-7; 10 positions agree with TRBD1. Trimming cost V 2 bases and J 2 bases; bases outside gene matches: 10. The CDR3 has 17 residues. Germline lookup yields CDR1 SGHDT and CDR2 YYEEEE. As DNA, the CDR3 is TGTGCCAGCAGCTTCCTCCCGGGACAGGGGATCGCCTACGAGCAGTACTTC. Its translation is CASSFLPGQGIAYEQYF.